A selection of T cell receptor beta chains follows, all from one sample in a study of control samples from healthy donors and cancer patients. This table comes from immunoSEQ multiplex PCR, and its TCRdb copy is limited to in-frame clones, with some not included. The data show over 100,000 clones, about 93% seen once. The sample taken for sequencing was blood. The receptors here all came from a man aged 40-49 years in good health. The CDR3 runs from the conserved cysteine through the conserved F or W. D genes are given only for firm matches. Clone size is stated in some rows and not others, as once, few, many or a class when expanded.

d_call	v_call	j_call	clone_size	cdr3_nt	cdr3_aa
TRBD2	TRBV28	TRBJ2-5	-	TGTGCCAGCAGTTCATCTAGCGGGGGGTACGATATGTACCAAGAGACCCAGTACTTC	CASSSSSGGYDMYQETQYF
-	TRBV6-4	TRBJ2-5	-	TGTGCCAGCAGGCTGTTGCGGGAAAAAGAGACCCAGTACTTC	CASRLLREKETQYF
-	TRBV30	TRBJ2-1	few	TGTGCCTGGAGTATCGGGCGGGGCTACAATGAGCAGTTCTTC	CAWSIGRGYNEQFF
-	TRBV6-5	TRBJ1-2	-	TGTGCCAGCAAGGGGGGCCAGGTCGGCTACTATGGCTACACCTTC	CASKGGQVGYYGYTF
TRBD1	TRBV7-7	TRBJ2-5	-	TGTGCTAGCAGCCTCCACCCCCTGACAGGGGTGAATAGAGAGACCCAGTACTTC	CASSLHPLTGVNRETQYF
-	TRBV19	TRBJ2-1	-	TGTGCCAGTAGTAGGCCCGGCCAGGGCCATGAGCAGTTCTTC	CASSRPGQGHEQFF
TRBD1	TRBV5-1	TRBJ2-7	once	TGCGCCAGCAGCTCGCGGACAGGATACTACGAGCAGTACTTC	CASSSRTGYYEQYF
-	TRBV30	TRBJ1-6	once	TGTGCCTGGAACGGGGGAAATTCACCCCTCCACTTT	CAWNGGNSPLHF
TRBD2	TRBV9	TRBJ2-1	-	TGTGCCAGCAGCGTAGCCCCCTCTAGCGGGGTTGGTAATGAGCAGTTCTTC	CASSVAPSSGVGNEQFF
-	TRBV11-2	TRBJ2-7	-	TGTGCCAGCAGCTTAGATAGAAATCTCTACGAGCAGTACTTC	CASSLDRNLYEQYF
TRBD1	TRBV5-1	TRBJ2-7	-	TGCGCCAGCAGCGGGGCGGGACAGGGGCCTTACGAGCAGTACTTC	CASSGAGQGPYEQYF
-	TRBV5-1	TRBJ2-2	-	TGCGCCAGCAGCTTGGTGGGGGGCGCGAACACCGGGGAGCTGTTTTTT	CASSLVGGANTGELFF
-	TRBV5-1	TRBJ1-1	-	TGCGCCAGCAGCTCGAATACAGGGTTGACTGAAGCTTTCTTT	CASSSNTGLTEAFF
TRBD1	TRBV18	TRBJ1-3	once	TGTGCCAGCTCACCATCAACAGGGGAGAACACCATATATTTT	CASSPSTGENTIYF
-	TRBV12-1	TRBJ2-1	-	TGTGCCAGCAGCTTTGAGCTAGCGTACTCCTACAATGAGCAGTTCTTC	CASSFELAYSYNEQFF
-	TRBV6-5	TRBJ1-1	once	TGTGCCAGCAGTTACGGGGGTTCGAGCACTGAAGCTTTCTTT	CASSYGGSSTEAFF
TRBD2	TRBV15	TRBJ2-1	-	TGTGCCACCAGCACTGCTAGCGGGTACAATGAGCAGTTCTTC	CATSTASGYNEQFF
-	TRBV6-5	TRBJ1-4	-	TGTGCCAGCAGCAGGGTCGAGGCTAATGAAAAACTGTTTTTT	CASSRVEANEKLFF
-	TRBV10-3	TRBJ1-5	-	TGTGCCATCAGCTCCGGGACGGTGGGCAATCAGCCCCAGCATTTT	CAISSGTVGNQPQHF
-	TRBV3-1/TRBV3-2	TRBJ1-4	-	TGTGCCAGCAGACCCGGACAGAGCCCTAATGAAAAACTGTTTTTT	CASRPGQSPNEKLFF
-	TRBV10-3	TRBJ1-6	-	TGTGCCATCAGTGAATCCAGTGGATATTCACCCCTCCACTTT	CAISESSGYSPLHF
-	TRBV27	TRBJ2-1	-	TGTGCCAGCAGTCCGACCCCCCCCACGAGCTCCTACAATGAGCAGTTCTTC	CASSPTPPTSSYNEQFF
-	TRBV10-3	TRBJ2-7	once	TGTGCCATCAGTGAAGCCTACGAGCAGTACTTC	CAISEAYEQYF
-	TRBV7-9	TRBJ2-4	-	TGTGCCAGCTCTAGCGTAGCCAAAAACATTCAGTACTTC	CASSSVAKNIQYF
TRBD2	TRBV24-1	TRBJ2-3	-	TGTGCCACCCACAGGACTAGCGGGGGGGCAGATACGCAGTATTTT	CATHRTSGGADTQYF
TRBD2	TRBV5-1	TRBJ2-3	-	TGCGCCAGCAGCGCGGGACTAGCCTTTGGAGATACGCAGTATTTT	CASSAGLAFGDTQYF
-	TRBV5-6	TRBJ2-5	-	TGTGCCAGCAGCTTGAGGGGGGAAGAGACCCAGTACTTC	CASSLRGEETQYF
-	TRBV6-1	TRBJ1-2	few	TGTGCCAGCAGTGAAGCGAACGGGTATGGCTACACCTTC	CASSEANGYGYTF
-	TRBV10-2	TRBJ1-6	-	TGCGCCAGCAGTGAGGCCCTGGCCCCCCTCCACTTT	CASSEALAPLHF
-	TRBV7-3	TRBJ1-6	-	TGTGCCAGCAGCTTACAGGGGCCGAGCTCCTATAATTCACCCCTCCACTTT	CASSLQGPSSYNSPLHF
-	TRBV7-9	TRBJ2-3	-	TGTGCCAGCAGCTTAGGGCGTTCCGAAACAGATACGCAGTATTTT	CASSLGRSETDTQYF
-	TRBV5-1	TRBJ1-2	-	TGCGCCAGCAGCTTCTCCCCCCATCAGCTTGGCTACACCTTC	CASSFSPHQLGYTF
-	TRBV19	TRBJ1-2	-	TGTGCCAGTAAGACCCCGATCTATGGCTACACCTTC	CASKTPIYGYTF
-	TRBV5-1	TRBJ2-5	-	TGCGCCAGCAGAAGGGGGGTCCAAGAGACCCAGTACTTC	CASRRGVQETQYF
TRBD1	TRBV10-3	TRBJ1-5	-	TGTGCCTCGGGGCAGGGGGTAAATCAGCCCCAGCATTTT	CASGQGVNQPQHF
-	TRBV7-9	TRBJ1-5	-	TGTGCCAGCAGCTTCGCAGGGAACCAGGATCAGCCCCAGCATTTT	CASSFAGNQDQPQHF
TRBD1	TRBV6-5	TRBJ1-2	-	TGTGCCAGCAGCGCGGACAGGGGGTATGGCTACACCTTC	CASSADRGYGYTF
TRBD2	TRBV6-1	TRBJ2-7	-	TGTGCCAGCAGTGAAGGGCCAGCGGGGCTCTACGAGCAGTACTTC	CASSEGPAGLYEQYF
-	TRBV6-5	TRBJ1-1	-	TGTGCCAGCCGAGGGGGGGGCGAGAACACTGAAGCTTTCTTT	CASRGGGENTEAFF
TRBD1	TRBV19	TRBJ1-2	-	TGTGCCAGTAGTCTAAGGACAGGGACTACTAACTATGGCTACACCTTC	CASSLRTGTTNYGYTF
TRBD1	TRBV5-5	TRBJ2-3	-	TGTGCCAGCAGCTTGACTCGGACAGGGACAGATACGCAGTATTTT	CASSLTRTGTDTQYF
-	TRBV7-8	TRBJ1-3	-	TGTGCCAGCAGCTCCTCCCAGAGAACTGGAAACACCATATATTTT	CASSSSQRTGNTIYF
-	TRBV2	TRBJ2-1	-	TGTGCCAGCAGGGAGGGGGGCGAGCAGTTCTTC	CASREGGEQFF
-	TRBV7-9	TRBJ2-7	once	TGTGCCAGCAGCTTAGTAGTCGGGGGCCTATTCCACGAGCAGTACTTC	CASSLVVGGLFHEQYF
-	TRBV7-3	TRBJ2-7	-	TGTGCCAGCAGCTTATTCGTGACCGCACCCGAGAACAATGCCGAGCAGTACTTC	CASSLFVTAPENNAEQYF
TRBD1	TRBV6-2/TRBV6-3	TRBJ2-3	-	TGTGCCAGCAGTTACGGGACAGGGCAGACAGATACGCAGTATTTT	CASSYGTGQTDTQYF
-	TRBV5-1	TRBJ1-2	-	TGCGCCAGCAGCCCGGGCCTTAGCGCAGGGATCGACTATGGCTACACCTTC	CASSPGLSAGIDYGYTF
TRBD1	TRBV5-1	TRBJ2-7	-	TGCGCCAGCAGCTTTGGGACAGGGGTGTACGAGCAGTACTTC	CASSFGTGVYEQYF
TRBD2	TRBV5-1	TRBJ2-3	-	TGCGCCAGCAGCTTGATGAGCGGGGGGGCCGTGGGGACAGATACGCAGTATTTT	CASSLMSGGAVGTDTQYF
TRBD1	TRBV3-1/TRBV3-2	TRBJ2-7	-	TGTGCCAGCAGCCAGATGGCGGGACAGGGGGTTTACGAGCAGTACTTC	CASSQMAGQGVYEQYF
TRBD1	TRBV27	TRBJ1-1	-	TGTGCCAGCAGTCTTGGGACAGGGATGAACACTGAAGCTTTCTTT	CASSLGTGMNTEAFF
-	TRBV30	TRBJ1-2	-	TGTGCCCGCGACCAGGGAGTTGTTTGGGGCTACACCTTC	CARDQGVVWGYTF
-	TRBV5-8	TRBJ2-3	-	TGTGCCAGCAGTTACCCGGGCCTCTCACAAGATACGCAGTATTTT	CASSYPGLSQDTQYF
-	TRBV5-6	TRBJ1-6	-	TGTGCCAGCAGCTTGGGTGCAGCGACTTATAATTCACCCCTCCACTTT	CASSLGAATYNSPLHF
-	TRBV5-1	TRBJ2-3	-	TGCGCCACCGGGGGCGGTAGCACAGATACGCAGTATTTT	CATGGGSTDTQYF
-	TRBV6-5	TRBJ2-3	-	TGTGCCAGCAGTCTACAGGGTACTAGCACAGATACGCAGTATTTT	CASSLQGTSTDTQYF
-	TRBV10-3	TRBJ1-1	-	TGTGCCATCACTGCGGGGGGTCGCGACACTGAAGCTTTCTTT	CAITAGGRDTEAFF
TRBD2	TRBV7-9	TRBJ2-2	few	TGTGCCAGCAGCTTATCTAGCGGGGGATCCGGGGAGCTGTTTTTT	CASSLSSGGSGELFF
-	TRBV21-1	TRBJ2-3	-	TGTGCCAGCAGCAAAGAGGCCGGACTAGCGAAAACAGATACGCAGTATTTT	CASSKEAGLAKTDTQYF